This TCR beta chain was profiled in a study of early T cells in non-severe SARS-CoV-2 infection (dated by TCRdb to the early 2020s). A note on the overall study: Because TCR sequencing relied on bulk RNA taken from unsorted whole blood, pairing of alpha and beta chains was not possible. Overall study results and their limits: VDJdb matching was skewed toward anti-spike CD8 responses and likely underestimated virus-specific expansions by missing private and CD4 specificities.

A remark on this clonotype: No antigen is known for it. No clone much larger than this one lies a single base away; base qualities are absent.

Library preparation used 5' RACE. These reads were obtained on a NextSeq 500. To correct for sequencing error and PCR bias, the TCR library protocol tagged individual cDNA molecules with unique molecular identifiers. Both TCR alpha and beta chains were sequenced, and tight co-correlation was observed between alpha and beta sequence abundances in each sample. Processing in the source paper ran as follows. Decombinator V4 was used to perform V gene, J gene and CDR3 annotation of TCR sequences. Expanded TCRs were defined as changing significantly between any two time points under a Poisson model with p below 0.0001. Abundances of TCRs were expressed as counts per million after normalisation to the total number of TCRs sequenced in each sample. TRAV1-2 paired with TRAJ12, TRAJ20 or TRAJ33 defined MAIT TCRs, while TRAV10 paired with TRAJ18 defined iNKT TCRs. VDJdb, accessed 1 November 2021, was searched for CMV, EBV and SARS-CoV-2 annotated TCRs, with TCRs annotated for multiple antigens excluded. TCRdb handled the public reads itself, with Q25 trimming in fastp and clone calling in MiXCR, and kept productive beta chains. Each record represents a unique CDR3 protein, reported with the most common genes and DNA among its rows. What appears here as the V and J calls and clone size reflects TCRdb's work, not the paper's. This sample lists 87,000 or so distinct CDR3 sequences; about 14% were detected once. The top ten clones comprise under 8% of the sample.

CDR1 LNHDA and CDR2 SQIVND were looked up in the germline V gene (reference sequence). V is pared back by 7 bases and J by 1 base, with 10 bases lying between the germline termini. The CDR3 spans 14 residues, from the cysteine through the phenylalanine. The retained sequence is limited to the CDR3, 42 bases, with the frame set at the first base. The study was a case-control design nested within a healthcare worker cohort in London, UK, with weekly nasopharyngeal swab PCR tests and blood sampling. Healthcare workers were recruited between 23 and 31 March 2020, during the week of the UK lockdown, and were followed weekly for up to about 15 weeks.

The chain employs TRBV19 and TRBJ1-4; the D gene identity is not certain. Sequencing input: whole blood. This clonotype was sampled from an adult who was a healthcare worker with PCR-confirmed SARS-CoV-2 infection or an uninfected control (not recorded which). CDR3 region: CASTGLRTNEKLFF. The DNA reads as follows: TGTGCCAGTACCGGATTAAGAACTAATGAAAAACTGTTTTTT.